A single sample is the source of the 4 T cell receptor beta chains below, sequenced in a study of shared T cell receptors in the human thymus. TCRdb's copy holds only in-frame clones and misses some; the assay was immunoSEQ multiplex PCR. The table lists some 700,000 clones, around 89% of them singletons, with 0.0085% to 0.012% in the top ten. This sample also appeared in a second study, on human thymus T cells.

Sequencing input: thymocytes. The receptors were sampled from a boy under two years old with a congenital heart defect.

This chain uses TRBV14 with TRBJ2-1; tentative D call: TRBD1 (5 bases). The germline V gene encodes CDR1 SGHDN and CDR2 FVKESK. The V end was cut by 0 bases, the J end by 8 bases, with 20 bases between. The CDR3 has 17 amino acids. CDR3 loop: CASSQEPWQGSVDEQFF. As DNA, the CDR3 is TGTGCCAGCAGCCAAGAGCCTTGGCAGGGATCCGTAGATGAGCAGTTCTTC.

The chain has TRBV27 and TRBJ1-2, with D unclear. Trimming pared 6 bases from V and 8 bases from J, leaving 22 bases between. Germline V lookup: CDR1 MNHEY, CDR2 SMNVEV (reference sequence). The CDR3 has 15 amino acids. The CDR3 protein is CASSGIPGVKQGYTF. The CDR3, as DNA: TGTGCCAGCAGCGGCATCCCCGGGGTAAAGCAGGGCTACACCTTC.

The rearrangement joins TRBV29-1 to TRBJ2-7, with 12 bases fitting TRBD2. Trimming at V came to 0 bases and at J to 7 bases, leaving 7 bases not matched to a gene. Germline values: CDR1 SQVTM, CDR2 ANQGSEA. The CDR3 is made up of 15 amino acids. CDR3 in amino acids: CSVEEGLAGGQEQYF. CDR3 DNA: TGCAGCGTTGAAGAGGGGCTAGCGGGAGGGCAAGAGCAGTACTTC.

The gene calls are TRBV28 and TRBJ2-5, with D possibly being TRBD1 (6 bases). Germline V CDR1 and CDR2: MDHEN, SYDVKM. The CDR3 contains 17 residues. With 2 bases removed from V and 0 bases from J, the gap between germline ends came to 16 bases. The CDR3 bases are TGTGCCAGCAGTTTAGGCCGACAGGTACCCTACCAAGAGACCCAGTACTTC. This translates into CASSLGRQVPYQETQYF.